Reported below is one T cell receptor beta chain. The antigen is unknown. CDR3 length: 13 amino acids. Trimming removed 2 bases from V and 9 bases from J, with 14 bases in between. Germline values: CDR1 LGHNT, CDR2 FRNRAP. This entry comes from a study of T cell responses to AZD1222 COVID-19 vaccine. TCRdb keeps only in-frame clones here, not all; method: immunoSEQ multiplex PCR. The table includes about 92,000 clones, just over 90% detected once. Notes on the study in general: Baseline seropositivity characterized only six AZD1222 recipients. Spike-specific TCR depth and breadth grew after two AZD1222 doses. As reported, nearly half of all spike-specific TCRs target variant regions that are unmutated. Mapped onto spike, vaccine-associated CD4 TCRs spanned it and were dominant at 160-218 and 743-854.

The chain carries TRBV12-5 and TRBJ2-7; tentatively, D is TRBD2 (6 bases). The source of this sequence is an adult in good health. The material was peripheral blood, obtained on day 0 of AZD1222 vaccination. The CDR3 nucleotides are TGTGCTAGTGGTTTGAGGCAGGGTAGCGGGCAGTACTTC. Protein product: CASGLRQGSGQYF.